Sequencing of this T cell receptor beta chain was carried out in a study of T-cell reconstitution after alpha-beta-depleted transplantation in children. In germline, CDR1 is LGHDT, CDR2 YNNKEL (reference sequence). The CDR3 sequence is 16 residues long. After removal of 7 bases from V and 2 bases from J, the junction contained 10 bases not matched to a gene. A TCRbeta library incorporating unique molecular identifiers was prepared. TCRdb processed the PCR reads anew with MiXCR; each CDR3 protein has one entry. The table has roughly 50,000 distinct CDR3 sequences, approximately 43% seen once. Study-wide results and caveats: The authors attributed T-cell counts and diversity one year after transplant mostly to newly produced T cells.

This clonotype has just a few counts. The antigen remains unidentified. The chain uses TRBV3-1 and TRBJ2-2, with TRBD2 identical over 7 bases. The receptor was derived from a male patient between 5 and 17 years old who had a stem cell transplant for acute lymphoblastic leukemia, so the T cells may come from the graft donor. The sequences come from PBMCs, mostly from graft donor cells, collected 360 days after TCRalphabeta/CD19-depleted stem cell transplant. This CDR3 reads CASTTYGGSNTGELFF. The CDR3 DNA is TGTGCCAGCACCACGTATGGCGGGAGCAACACCGGGGAGCTGTTTTTT.